Presented here are 20 T cell receptor beta chains from one specimen sequenced in a study of patients and donors after allogeneic stem cell transplantation. Via MiXCR, TCRdb re-called the RT-PCR reads, giving one row per CDR3 protein. The table has 20,000 or so distinct CDR3 sequences, 42% seen once. The sequenced material came from blood, either unsorted or a sorted T cell fraction (not recorded which). The receptors here all came from a human donor who was either an allogeneic HSCT recipient or a stem cell or donor lymphocyte infusion donor (not recorded which). It is not recorded whose cells these are; they may come from a transplant donor.

A few counts support this clonotype. The chain couples TRBV18 to TRBJ2-1; 7 bases fit TRBD2. Germline trimming cut 4 bases from V and 9 bases from J; bases unmatched to any gene: 6. Germline CDR1 and CDR2: KGHSH and LQKENI. This CDR3 comprises 13 residues. The CDR3 is CASSRGGSSEQFF. DNA for the CDR3: TGTGCCAGCTCACGAGGCGGGAGTAGTGAGCAGTTCTTC.

The chain employs TRBV12-3 or TRBV12-4 and TRBJ1-1; D is uncertain. Trimming removed 3 bases from V and 6 bases from J, with 8 bases in between. This CDR3 is built from 12 residues. CDR3 in amino acids: CASSFPRSEAFF. CDR3 in DNA: TGTGCCAGCAGTTTCCCCCGTTCTGAAGCTTTCTTT.

This clonotype was counted a single time. J is TRBJ2-3 and V is TRBV27; D possibly matches TRBD1 or TRBD2 (6 bases each). Germline CDR1 and CDR2: MNHEY and SMNVEV (reference sequence). The CDR3 loop spans 17 amino acids. V shed 3 bases and J shed 5 bases, with 21 bases lying between them. In DNA, the CDR3 is TGTGCCAGCAGTTTGGTGCGGGACATCCAAAGACGAGATACGCAGTATTTT. Encoded protein: CASSLVRDIQRRDTQYF.

This clonotype was seen only a few times. The chain employs TRBV28 and TRBJ1-5; a weak D match, TRBD1 (6 bases). This CDR3 spans 18 amino acids. Looked up from germline, CDR1 is MDHEN and CDR2 is SYDVKM. V gave up 2 bases and J gave up 1 base, with 18 bases separating them. The chain's CDR3 is CASSLASGTKGSNQPQHF. For the CDR3, the DNA is TGTGCCAGCAGTTTAGCATCCGGGACAAAAGGGAGCAATCAGCCCCAGCATTTT.

This clonotype was recorded a few times. J is TRBJ2-7 and V is TRBV10-3, with no clear D. V was cut by 0 bases and J by 9 bases, with 9 bases left in between. Germline-derived CDR1 and CDR2 are ENHRY and SYGVKD. The CDR3 runs 12 residues. The CDR3 loop reads CAISESRKGQYF. The CDR3 region has the DNA TGTGCCATCAGTGAGTCGAGAAAGGGGCAGTACTTC.

V is TRBV6-5 and J is TRBJ2-5, with 9 bases fitting TRBD2. The CDR3 length is 15 residues. Germline CDR1 is MNHEY and CDR2 is SVGAGI. V lost 2 bases and J lost 5; bases outside the gene matches: 6. The CDR3 DNA reads TGTGCCAGCAGTTACGGGGGACTAGCAATGGAGACCCAGTACTTC. Translated: CASSYGGLAMETQYF.

The chain uses TRBV15 and TRBJ2-7; D unclear. This CDR3 has 13 residues. The V gene's germline CDR1 is LNHNV and CDR2 YYDKDF (reference sequence). With 1 base removed from V and 2 bases from J, the gap between germline ends came to 6 bases. In nucleotides, the CDR3 is TGTGCCACCAGCAGAGGTCTAGCCTACGAGCAGTACTTC. Protein: CATSRGLAYEQYF.

The rearrangement links TRBV20-1 to TRBJ1-4; D is possibly TRBD1 (6 bases). The CDR3 is made up of 13 amino acids. Trimming took 0 bases from V and 15 from J, leaving 17 bases between them. Germline lookup yields CDR1 DFQATT and CDR2 SNEGSKA (reference sequence). The CDR3 nucleotides read TGCAGTGCTAGAGATCCCACAGGGACAAAGGTGTTTTTT. As protein: CSARDPTGTKVFF.

This clonotype was detected ten times or more. The CDR3 DNA follows: TGCAGCGTAGCGACAGGGGGATCCTACGAGCAGTACTTC. Its translation: CSVATGGSYEQYF. The rearrangement joins TRBV29-1 to TRBJ2-7; 9 nucleotides line up with TRBD1. Germline V gives CDR1 SQVTM, CDR2 ANQGSEA. The CDR3 has 13 amino acids. V was clipped by 6 bases and J by 1 base; unmatched bases: 4.

Only one count was recorded for this clonotype. V and J are TRBV6-6 and TRBJ2-7; the D gene is possibly TRBD1 (6 bases). Trimming shortened V by 5 bases and J by 1 base, and 9 bases separated the two germline ends. CDR1 is MNHNY and CDR2 is SVGAGI in the germline V gene (reference sequence). This CDR3 has 13 residues. This chain's CDR3 is CASSIQGSYEQYF. DNA for the CDR3: TGTGCCAGCAGTATACAGGGTTCCTACGAGCAGTACTTC.

This clonotype has a handful of counts. The CDR3 bases are TGTGCCAGCAGCCAGGGACAGAATAATTCACCCCTCCACTTT. Its protein product is CASSQGQNNSPLHF. The genes are TRBV12-3 or TRBV12-4 and TRBJ1-6; TRBD1 matches 7 bases. The CDR3 extends over 14 amino acids. V lost 6 bases to trimming and J lost 5 bases; unmatched junction nucleotides: 4.

The count of this clonotype is one. The chain recombines TRBV3-1 with TRBJ2-5; a weak D match, TRBD1 (6 bases). Trimming shortened V by 0 bases and J by 0 bases, and 14 bases separated the two germline ends. The CDR3 has 17 residues. The V gene's germline CDR1 is LGHDT and CDR2 YNNKEL (reference sequence). The CDR3 reads CASSQDPGAWYQETQYF. The CDR3 DNA is TGTGCCAGCAGCCAAGATCCAGGGGCTTGGTACCAAGAGACCCAGTACTTC.

This clonotype appeared once. Here the CDR3 reads CASSPYVAGTDTQYF. In DNA form, the CDR3 reads TGTGCCAGCTCACCTTATGTAGCGGGCACAGATACGCAGTATTTT. The chain recombines TRBV18 with TRBJ2-3; D is possibly TRBD2 (6 bases). V was pared by 3 bases and J by 1 base, with 11 bases between. CDR1 KGHSH and CDR2 LQKENI come from the germline V gene. This CDR3 contains 15 residues.

In its sample, this clonotype was seen many times. The J gene is TRBJ2-3, the V gene TRBV6-5, with 8 bases matching TRBD2. From germline, CDR1 is MNHEY and CDR2 SVGAGI. CDR3 size: 16 residues. V lost 0 bases to trimming and J lost 8 bases; unmatched junction nucleotides: 10. This chain's CDR3 is CASSYSTQGLAGTQYF. The CDR3 region has the DNA TGTGCCAGCAGTTACTCAACGCAAGGACTAGCTGGTACGCAGTATTTT.

A few counts support this clonotype. V is TRBV10-2 and J is TRBJ1-4; D is possibly TRBD1 (5 bases). This CDR3 has 13 residues. Between the trimmed V and J ends, which lost 6 bases and 3 bases, there was a span of 8 bases. CDR1 and CDR2 from the germline V gene are WSHSY and SAAADI. The CDR3 sequence: CASRGEANEKLFF. CDR3 sequence (DNA): TGCGCCAGCAGGGGGGAGGCTAATGAAAAACTGTTTTTT.

The chain is built from TRBV7-3 and TRBJ2-3; D remains ambiguous. V dropped 1 base and J dropped 1 base, with 9 bases sitting between them. The CDR3 has 15 residues. Germline CDR1 SGHTA, CDR2 FQGTGA. This CDR3 reads CASSLKSLGTDTQYF. In nucleotides, the CDR3 is TGTGCCAGCAGCTTAAAAAGTCTGGGCACAGATACGCAGTATTTT.

This clonotype was seen only a few times. The chain recombines TRBV28 with TRBJ1-2; D may be TRBD1 (5 bases). Germline CDR1 reads MDHEN; CDR2 reads SYDVKM. The CDR3 is 13 residues long. Trimming took 6 bases from V and 4 from J, leaving 12 bases between them. CDR3 sequence reads: CASSQEGSYGYTF. For the CDR3, the DNA is TGTGCCAGCAGCCAGGAGGGGTCCTATGGCTACACCTTC.

There are many counts of this clonotype. This sequence joins TRBV15 and TRBJ1-4, with D perhaps TRBD1 (6 bases). CDR3 size: 15 residues. Per germline, CDR1 LNHNV and CDR2 YYDKDF (reference sequence). Trimming took off 1 base at V and 5 bases at J, with 11 bases between the two ends. The CDR3 region is CATSRGGGPNEKLFF. The CDR3 DNA reads TGTGCCACCAGCAGAGGGGGGGGCCCAAATGAAAAACTGTTTTTT. Variable domain in full (rest from reference TRBV15 and TRBJ1-4): DAMVIQNPRYQVTQFGKPVTLSCSQTLNHNVMYWYQQKSSQAPKLLFHYYDKDFNNEADTPDNFQSRRPNTSFCFLDIRSPGLGDTAMYLCATSRGGGPNEKLFFGSGTQLSVL.

This clonotype came up many times. CDR3 protein: CSVEVGDDYGYTF. In DNA form, the CDR3 reads TGCAGCGTTGAGGTTGGGGACGACTATGGCTACACCTTC. The chain uses TRBV29-1 and TRBJ1-2, with a possible D match to TRBD1 (5 bases). Germline values: CDR1 SQVTM, CDR2 ANQGSEA. V was pared by 3 bases and J by 3 bases, with 11 bases between. The CDR3 sequence is 13 residues long.

This clonotype appeared a few times. The chain has TRBV5-1 and TRBJ1-2, with TRBD1 matching 9 bases. There are 14 residues in the CDR3. CDR1 is SGHRS and CDR2 is YFSETQ in the germline V gene. With 4 bases clipped from V and 2 bases from J, the junction kept 3 bases outside the gene matches. The CDR3 DNA follows: TGCGCCAGCAGCGGACAGGGGACAAACTATGGCTACACCTTC. Protein sequence: CASSGQGTNYGYTF.